This T cell receptor beta chain was sequenced in a study of blood T cell repertoires in COVID-19. V was trimmed by 1 base and J by 6 bases, leaving 13 bases between them. In germline, CDR1 is MDHEN, CDR2 SYDVKM. CDR3 length equals 15 residues. TCRdb's copy holds only in-frame clones and misses some; the assay was immunoSEQ multiplex PCR. The data contain about 89,000 clones, 70% to 85% of them singletons. The chain employs TRBV28 and TRBJ2-1; tentative D call: TRBD2 (6 bases). The sequencing input was peripheral blood. The sequence was obtained from a man aged 70 or older with acute or convalescent COVID-19. The CDR3 DNA reads as TGTGCCAGCAGTTTATCCGCTAGCGTCCGCAATGAGCAGTTCTTC. This encodes CASSLSASVRNEQFF.